The 8 T cell receptor beta chains below all came from one sample that was sequenced in a study of CD8+ T cells in alopecia areata. Sequencing used cDNA as its template, made by extracting RNA and reverse transcribing it. Assay used: immunoSEQ multiplex PCR; TCRdb lists only in-frame clones, some missing. Here the sample spans some 160,000 clones, less than 75% being singletons. Specimen: CD8+ T cells sorted from blood. The source of these receptors is a human donor in good health.

This clone appeared a few times. The chain has TRBV10-2 and TRBJ2-3; D gene ambiguous. This CDR3 spans 11 amino acids. Trimming shortened V by 6 bases and J by 3 bases, and 4 bases separated the two germline ends. Germline lookup yields CDR1 WSHSY and CDR2 SAAADI. Here the CDR3 reads CASSETDTQYF. CDR3 coding DNA: TGCGCCAGCAGCGAAACAGATACGCAGTATTTT.

The count of this clone is one. The same CDR3 is also encoded by other DNA sequences in this sample. This rearrangement joins TRBV29-1 to TRBJ2-1; D unresolved. The germline V and J ends were trimmed by 3 bases and 0 bases, with 6 bases remaining between them. CDR3 length equals 13 residues. Per germline, CDR1 SQVTM and CDR2 ANQGSEA. CDR3: CSVDASSYNEQFF. Here the CDR3 DNA reads TGCAGCGTTGATGCGAGCTCCTACAATGAGCAGTTCTTC.

The chain carries TRBV7-9 and TRBJ2-6; D is possibly TRBD1 (6 bases). Germline values: CDR1 SEHNR, CDR2 FQNEAQ (reference sequence). There are 15 residues in the CDR3. The V end was cut by 4 bases, the J end by 2 bases, with 9 bases between. As DNA, the CDR3 is TGTGCCAGCAGCTCACCAGGGGCTGGGGCCAACGTCCTGACTTTC. It is translated as CASSSPGAGANVLTF.

This clone was recorded a few times. This sequence joins TRBV29-1 and TRBJ1-1; 7 bases align to TRBD1. CDR3 length: 12 amino acids. J gave up 6 bases and V 5 bases, and 6 bases lay outside the gene matches. The germline V gene encodes CDR1 SQVTM and CDR2 ANQGSEA. The CDR3 nucleotides read TGCAGCGTTTCTTTACAGGGGCCTGAAGCTTTCTTT. It is translated as CSVSLQGPEAFF.

In nucleotides, the CDR3 is TGTGCCAGTGGTCCACCGTATAGCAATCAGCCCCAGCATTTT. The encoded protein is CASGPPYSNQPQHF. The chain employs TRBV28 and TRBJ1-5; D is undetermined. V dropped 9 bases and J dropped 0 bases, with 12 bases sitting between them. The CDR3 is 14 amino acids. Germline V gives CDR1 MDHEN, CDR2 SYDVKM.

The chain couples TRBV5-6 to TRBJ2-7; TRBD2 matches at 7 bases. Per the germline V gene, CDR1 is SGHDT and CDR2 is YYEEEE. The CDR3 covers 15 residues. V was pared by 0 bases and J by 1 base, with 4 bases of the junction left unmatched. The CDR3 region is CASSLVLAESYEQYF. CDR3 in DNA: TGTGCCAGCAGCTTGGTCCTAGCGGAGTCCTACGAGCAGTACTTC.

This clone has more than one count but fewer than ten. V and J are TRBV28 and TRBJ2-4, with D perhaps matching TRBD1 (5 bases). This CDR3 contains 16 residues. Trimming removed 1 base from V and 3 bases from J, with 13 bases in between. Germline CDR1 and CDR2: MDHEN and SYDVKM. Here the CDR3 DNA reads TGTGCCAGCAGTTTATTTGGGTGGGGCAGCAAAAACATTCAGTACTTC. It translates to CASSLFGWGSKNIQYF.

This clone was observed once. The V call is TRBV5-6, the J call TRBJ2-7, with 10 bases lining up with TRBD2. The CDR3 has 15 amino acids. The germline V gene encodes CDR1 SGHDT and CDR2 YYEEEE. V lost 6 bases, J lost 2 bases, and 8 bases stayed unmatched. CDR3 region: CASTAGLAGAYEQYF. The CDR3 DNA sequence: TGTGCCAGCACCGCAGGGCTAGCGGGGGCCTACGAGCAGTACTTC.